One sample yielded the 18 T cell receptor beta chains listed below, sequenced in a study of cytomegalovirus exposure and HLA in healthy donors. Both 60 Vbeta primers and 13 Jbeta primers went into the PCR. Some clones are missing from TCRdb's copy, which holds only in-frame ones; the method was immunoSEQ multiplex PCR. This table has about 260,000 clones, 72% appearing once. The sequenced sample was PBMCs. These receptors were obtained from a female donor in good health and CMV-seronegative.

This chain links TRBV19 with TRBJ2-5; TRBD2 matches 11 bases. The V and J ends lost 5 bases and 4 bases, in that order; junction bases with no gene match: 6. The V gene's germline CDR1 is LNHDA and CDR2 SQIVND (reference sequence). The CDR3 is made up of 15 amino acids. The CDR3 reads CASSLGLAGGETQYF. The CDR3 DNA follows: TGTGCCAGTAGTTTAGGCCTAGCGGGAGGAGAGACCCAGTACTTC.

This clone was recorded a few times. The junction departs from the called germline gene at one end, perhaps through a read error. At the DNA level, this CDR3 is encoded by other sequences in the same sample as well. CDR3 coding DNA: TGTGCCAGCATCCGGACAGGCAATCAACCCCAGCATTTT. Translated, it gives CASIRTGNQPQHF. The chain uses TRBV28 and TRBJ1-5, with 7 bases aligning to TRBD1. Germline CDR1 is MDHEN and CDR2 is SYDVKM. The CDR3 is 13 residues long. The complete variable domain, with remaining parts taken from reference TRBV28 and TRBJ1-5, reads DVKVTQSSRYLVKRTGEKVFLECVQDMDHENMFWYRQDPGLGLRLIYFSYDVKMKEKGDIPEGYSVSREKKERFSLILESASTNQTSMYLCASIRTGNQPQHFGDGTRLSIL.

The V call is TRBV18, the J call TRBJ2-5; D is unresolved. The V and J ends lost 3 bases and 3 bases respectively, with 5 bases between them. The CDR3 is made up of 12 amino acids. Germline-derived CDR1 and CDR2 are KGHSH and LQKENI. As DNA, the CDR3 is TGTGCCAGCTCACCGTCAGAAGAGACCCAGTACTTC. The encoded protein is CASSPSEETQYF. Full variable domain (rest looked up from reference TRBV18 and TRBJ2-5): NAGVMQNPRHLVRRRGQEARLRCSPMKGHSHVYWYRQLPEEGLKFMVYLQKENIIDESGMPKERFSAEFPKEGPSILRIQQVVRGDSAAYFCASSPSEETQYFGPGTRLLVL.

CDR3 bases: TGTGCCAGCAGTTACGAGGGAAACTATGGCTACACCTTC. It specifies CASSYEGNYGYTF. This sequence joins TRBV6-5 and TRBJ1-2; D gene uncertain. The V end lost 2 bases, the J end lost 2 bases, and 6 bases lay between the germline ends. The CDR3 has 13 amino acids. CDR1 MNHEY and CDR2 SVGAGI come from the germline V gene.

Comment on this clone: Other DNA sequences in the sample encode the same CDR3. V is TRBV28 and J is TRBJ2-4, with 8 bases identical to TRBD1. CDR3 length equals 12 residues. V trimming: 5 bases; J trimming: 6 bases; junction bases outside the gene matches: 0. From germline, CDR1 is MDHEN and CDR2 SYDVKM. The chain's CDR3 is CASSGQGNIQYF. The CDR3 coding sequence is TGTGCCAGCAGTGGACAGGGAAACATTCAGTACTTC. The entire variable domain, with the rest obtained from reference TRBV28 and TRBJ2-4, is as follows: DVKVTQSSRYLVKRTGEKVFLECVQDMDHENMFWYRQDPGLGLRLIYFSYDVKMKEKGDIPEGYSVSREKKERFSLILESASTNQTSMYLCASSGQGNIQYFGAGTRLSVL.

This chain connects TRBV27 to TRBJ2-7; the match to TRBD2 covers 12 bases. The CDR3 has 15 amino acids. Germline V gene lookup returns CDR1 MNHEY and CDR2 SMNVEV (reference sequence). J lost 7 bases, V lost 4 bases, and 8 bases had no gene match. CDR3 DNA sequence: TGTGCCAGCAGTTCTCGACTAGCGGGAGCGGATGAGCAGTACTTC. Translated, it gives CASSSRLAGADEQYF.

The V call is TRBV6-5, the J call TRBJ2-1; 10 nucleotides agree with TRBD2. CDR1 is MNHEY and CDR2 is SVGAGI in the germline V gene. The V segment lost 2 bases and the J segment 6 bases; nucleotides outside the gene matches: 7. The CDR3 totals 16 residues. The CDR3 DNA follows: TGTGCCAGCAGTTACGTTGGGCTAGCGGGAGTCAATGAGCAGTTCTTC. As protein: CASSYVGLAGVNEQFF.

CDR3 nucleotides: TGTGCCAGCAGACCCGCCGGGACAGGAGACACCGGGGAGCTGTTTTTT. Its translation is CASRPAGTGDTGELFF. The chain is built from TRBV28 and TRBJ2-2, with 8 bases lining up with TRBD1. The CDR3 has 16 amino acids. V shed 6 bases, J shed 3 bases, and the junction held 9 bases outside the gene matches. CDR1 and CDR2 from the germline V gene are MDHEN and SYDVKM.

J is TRBJ1-3 and V is TRBV11-1, with D hard to call. The CDR3 length is 15 residues. Trimming removed 4 bases at V and 1 base at J, with 11 bases between. Germline V gene lookup returns CDR1 SGHAT and CDR2 FQDESV (reference sequence). CDR3 sequence: CASSSQTFSGNTIYF. As DNA, the CDR3 is TGTGCCAGCAGCTCCCAGACATTTTCTGGAAACACCATATATTTT.

V is TRBV29-1 and J is TRBJ1-3; perhaps TRBD1 as D (5 bases). With 6 bases removed from V and 2 bases from J, the gap between germline ends came to 11 bases. CDR1 and CDR2 from the germline V gene are SQVTM and ANQGSEA. This CDR3 has 13 amino acids. The CDR3 nucleotides read TGCAGCGTATCAAAGGGGCCTGGAAACACCATATATTTT. Its protein is CSVSKGPGNTIYF. Looking up the rest from reference TRBV29-1 and TRBJ1-3 gives the full variable domain: SAVISQKPSRDICQRGTSLTIQCQVDSQVTMMFWYRQQPGQSLTLIATANQGSEATYESGFVIDKFPISRPNLTFSTLTVSNMSPEDSSIYLCSVSKGPGNTIYFGEGSWLTVV.

The chain is built from TRBV14 and TRBJ1-5; possible D gene TRBD1, 5 bases. CDR3 length: 14 amino acids. CDR1 is SGHDN and CDR2 is FVKESK in the germline V gene. The V gene lost 1 base and the J gene lost 6 bases, with 10 bases spanning the gap. CDR3 in amino acids: CASSQAPQGQPQHF. The CDR3 nucleotides are TGTGCCAGCAGCCAAGCCCCCCAGGGTCAGCCCCAGCATTTT.

The rearrangement links TRBV6-5 to TRBJ1-1; tentatively, D is TRBD1 (5 bases). CDR3 length: 13 amino acids. Germline V gene lookup returns CDR1 MNHEY and CDR2 SVGAGI. The V gene lost 5 bases and the J gene lost 1 base, with 8 bases spanning the gap. The CDR3 bases are TGTGCCAGCAGTCGACAGCAGAACACTGAAGCTTTCTTT. Protein sequence: CASSRQQNTEAFF.

The chain has TRBV29-1 and TRBJ1-1, with 7 bases aligning to TRBD1. V lost 4 bases to trimming and J lost 1 base; unmatched junction nucleotides: 9. CDR3 length: 15 residues. Germline CDR1 SQVTM, CDR2 ANQGSEA. The CDR3 is CSVVRGDSRNTEAFF. The CDR3 region has the DNA TGCAGCGTTGTACGCGGGGACAGCCGGAACACTGAAGCTTTCTTT.

As to this clone: Other DNA sequences in the sample encode the same CDR3. The gene calls are TRBV11-1 and TRBJ1-2, with 11 bases identical to TRBD1. V shed 5 bases and J 8 bases; nucleotides not matched to a gene: 7. Germline V gene lookup returns CDR1 SGHAT and CDR2 FQDESV (reference sequence). The CDR3 covers 14 residues. The CDR3 spells CASSPGQGVSGYTF. The CDR3 DNA sequence: TGTGCCAGCAGCCCGGGACAGGGGGTTAGCGGCTACACCTTC.

This clone was found once. The chain carries TRBV7-2 and TRBJ2-5, with 11 bases aligning to TRBD2. The V segment lost 2 bases and the J segment 5 bases; nucleotides outside the gene matches: 4. This CDR3 contains 15 residues. Germline CDR1 reads SGHTA; CDR2 reads FQGNSA. CDR3 in amino acids: CASSLFTSGSETQYF. The CDR3 DNA sequence: TGTGCCAGCAGCTTATTTACTAGCGGGAGTGAGACCCAGTACTTC.

The chain carries TRBV5-8 and TRBJ2-5; 8 bases line up with TRBD2. CDR3 size: 16 residues. Trimming took 1 base from V and 2 from J; bases not matched to a gene: 7. Germline loops: CDR1 SGHTS, CDR2 YDEGEE. The CDR3 DNA is TGTGCCAGCAGCTTGATGGGTAGCGGGAAGCAAGAGACCCAGTACTTC. Translating it yields CASSLMGSGKQETQYF.

V usage is TRBV9 and J usage is TRBJ1-5; TRBD1 matches 7 bases. The junction had 8 bases not matched to a gene; V was cut back by 4 bases and J by 4 bases. CDR3 length: 15 amino acids. Germline CDR1 is SGDLS and CDR2 is YYNGEE. CDR3 nucleotides: TGTGCCAGCAGCCCCCGCGGGACAGTGAATCAGCCCCAGCATTTT. Encoded protein: CASSPRGTVNQPQHF.

The V and J genes are TRBV7-2 and TRBJ1-2, with 7 bases matching TRBD1. The ends lost 1 base at V and 9 bases at J; junction bases unmatched: 14. This CDR3 region has 16 residues. CDR1 and CDR2 from the germline V gene are SGHTA and FQGNSA. The CDR3 loop is CASSLVEGAMYRSYTF. For the CDR3, the DNA is TGTGCCAGCAGCTTAGTAGAGGGGGCCATGTACCGGAGCTACACCTTC.